The rows below give T cell receptor beta chains drawn from one sample of a study of PD-1 blockade in classical Hodgkin lymphoma. TCRdb keeps only in-frame clones here, not all; method: immunoSEQ multiplex PCR. The profile covers under 100,000 clones, with about nine tenths appearing a single time and approximately 2.4% taken by the ten largest. This material consisted of peripheral blood mononuclear cells (PBMCs), taken before the second cycle of nivolumab. The receptors originated from a human donor with classical Hodgkin lymphoma. CDR3s include the opening cysteine and the closing phenylalanine or tryptophan. Fields, in order: CDR3 protein, CDR3 DNA, clone size, V gene, J gene, D gene. A D gene is named only where the DNA matches it firmly. Not all rows give a size; the values are once, few, many and, for expanded clones, a class.

cdr3_aa: CASTYTSSYNEQFF
cdr3_nt: TGTGCCAGCACCTATACTAGTTCCTACAATGAGCAGTTCTTC
clone_size: once
v_call: TRBV28
j_call: TRBJ2-1
d_call: -

cdr3_aa: CASYLQGLVPGYTF
cdr3_nt: TGTGCCAGCTATCTACAGGGATTGGTCCCGGGCTACACCTTC
clone_size: -
v_call: TRBV28
j_call: TRBJ1-2
d_call: -

cdr3_aa: CASVREGKFYEQYF
cdr3_nt: TGTGCCAGCGTCCGGGAGGGGAAATTCTACGAGCAGTACTTC
clone_size: once
v_call: TRBV5-5
j_call: TRBJ2-7
d_call: TRBD2

cdr3_aa: CSVQKGAADTQYF
cdr3_nt: TGCAGCGTTCAAAAGGGGGCTGCAGATACGCAGTATTTT
clone_size: -
v_call: TRBV29-1
j_call: TRBJ2-3
d_call: TRBD1

cdr3_aa: CASSPGGVPDTQYF
cdr3_nt: TGTGCCAGCAGCCCAGGCGGGGTCCCAGATACGCAGTATTTT
clone_size: -
v_call: TRBV7-3
j_call: TRBJ2-3
d_call: -

cdr3_aa: CASSQDQQINQPQHF
cdr3_nt: TGCGCCAGCAGTCAAGATCAACAGATCAATCAGCCCCAGCATTTT
clone_size: -
v_call: TRBV23-1
j_call: TRBJ1-5
d_call: -

cdr3_aa: CASSEVRVSTDTQYF
cdr3_nt: TGTGCCAGCAGTGAGGTGCGGGTAAGCACAGATACGCAGTATTTT
clone_size: -
v_call: TRBV6-1
j_call: TRBJ2-3
d_call: -

cdr3_aa: CAIRNRVRSNTGELFF
cdr3_nt: TGTGCCATCCGGAACAGGGTTAGATCGAACACCGGGGAGCTGTTTTTT
clone_size: -
v_call: TRBV6-6
j_call: TRBJ2-2
d_call: -

cdr3_aa: CASSLRLQETQYF
cdr3_nt: TGCGCCAGCAGCTTGCGTCTGCAAGAGACCCAGTACTTC
clone_size: once
v_call: TRBV5-1
j_call: TRBJ2-5
d_call: -

cdr3_aa: CASSLAQGSLYGYTF
cdr3_nt: TGTGCCAGCAGTCTCGCTCAGGGATCCCTCTATGGCTACACCTTC
clone_size: -
v_call: TRBV6-1
j_call: TRBJ1-2
d_call: -

cdr3_aa: CASSSRDRSPYEQYF
cdr3_nt: TGTGCCAGCAGCTCCCGGGACAGGTCCCCCTACGAGCAGTACTTC
clone_size: -
v_call: TRBV7-9
j_call: TRBJ2-7
d_call: TRBD1

cdr3_aa: CSVRGGLTNYGYTF
cdr3_nt: TGCAGCGTTCGCGGGGGTCTGACTAACTATGGCTACACCTTC
clone_size: -
v_call: TRBV29-1
j_call: TRBJ1-2
d_call: -

cdr3_aa: CASSLRPLSSGANVLTF
cdr3_nt: TGCGCCAGCAGCCTCAGGCCGCTAAGCTCTGGGGCCAACGTCCTGACTTTC
clone_size: -
v_call: TRBV4-1
j_call: TRBJ2-6
d_call: -

cdr3_aa: CATRAGSPRGYTF
cdr3_nt: TGTGCCACCAGGGCAGGGAGCCCTAGGGGCTACACCTTC
clone_size: -
v_call: TRBV19
j_call: TRBJ1-2
d_call: -

cdr3_aa: CASSLGGANYGYTF
cdr3_nt: TGTGCCAGCAGTTTAGGGGGAGCTAACTATGGCTACACCTTC
clone_size: once
v_call: TRBV28
j_call: TRBJ1-2
d_call: -

cdr3_aa: CASRPRPGELFF
cdr3_nt: TGTGCCAGCAGACCCCGTCCCGGGGAGCTGTTTTTT
clone_size: -
v_call: TRBV27
j_call: TRBJ2-2
d_call: -

cdr3_aa: CASSSFSGTSYNEQFF
cdr3_nt: TGTGCCAGCAGCTCCTTCTCAGGGACTTCCTACAATGAGCAGTTCTTC
clone_size: -
v_call: TRBV7-6
j_call: TRBJ2-1
d_call: -

cdr3_aa: CASSESGGPDTQYF
cdr3_nt: TGTGCCAGCAGTGAATCAGGGGGCCCAGATACGCAGTATTTT
clone_size: -
v_call: TRBV25-1
j_call: TRBJ2-3
d_call: TRBD1

cdr3_aa: CASSPGNEQFF
cdr3_nt: TGTGCCAGCTCCCCCGGGAATGAGCAGTTCTTC
clone_size: -
v_call: TRBV18
j_call: TRBJ2-1
d_call: -

cdr3_aa: CASSAGGRVYEQYF
cdr3_nt: TGTGCCAGCAGTGCAGGTGGGAGGGTTTACGAGCAGTACTTC
clone_size: -
v_call: TRBV27
j_call: TRBJ2-7
d_call: TRBD2

cdr3_aa: CASRSGLREYTF
cdr3_nt: TGTGCCAGCAGGTCGGGCCTGCGGGAGTACACCTTC
clone_size: -
v_call: TRBV6-5
j_call: TRBJ1-2
d_call: -

cdr3_aa: CASSDPRVGYEQYF
cdr3_nt: TGTGCCAGCAGTGACCCCAGGGTGGGCTACGAGCAGTACTTC
clone_size: -
v_call: TRBV25-1
j_call: TRBJ2-7
d_call: -

cdr3_aa: CASSSLAGVPYEQYF
cdr3_nt: TGTGCCAGCAGTTCACTAGCGGGAGTTCCCTACGAGCAGTACTTC
clone_size: -
v_call: TRBV28
j_call: TRBJ2-7
d_call: TRBD2

cdr3_aa: CASSFGFGRGTEAFF
cdr3_nt: TGCGCCAGCAGCTTCGGGTTCGGACGGGGAACTGAAGCTTTCTTT
clone_size: -
v_call: TRBV5-1
j_call: TRBJ1-1
d_call: -

cdr3_aa: CASSASGGRNSPLHF
cdr3_nt: TGTGCCAGCAGCGCCTCAGGGGGGAGGAATTCACCCCTCCACTTT
clone_size: -
v_call: TRBV9
j_call: TRBJ1-6
d_call: TRBD1

cdr3_aa: CASSLFYGSQADTQYF
cdr3_nt: TGCGCCAGCAGCTTGTTCTACGGGAGTCAGGCAGATACGCAGTATTTT
clone_size: -
v_call: TRBV5-1
j_call: TRBJ2-3
d_call: -